This T cell receptor beta chain was observed in a study of T cell repertoires in cytomegalovirus infection (dated by TCRdb to the late 2010s). Looking at the study overall: The peptide stimulations were aimed at well-studied HLA-B-restricted epitopes as well as recently identified HLA-C-restricted CMV epitopes, whose presentation resists viral immunomodulation. Donor HLA type was relevant to the analysis, as public TCR beta signatures indicated carriage of CMV infection together with the matching HLA type. Study-wide findings and limitations: In both this cohort and an independent approximately 350-donor cohort, the cumulative frequency of public TCR beta family members distinguished carriers of CMV infection plus the relevant HLA type. In the ex vivo response, HLA-C-restricted CMV-specific TCR beta clonotypes were dominant, and in two of eight donors the single most frequent clonotype came from this HLA-C-restricted group.

For sequencing, an Illumina HiSeq 1500 was employed. Clones were called with MiXCR by TCRdb after fastp trimmed the public reads at Q25, and only in-frame beta chains were retained. When rows share a CDR3 protein, they turn into one entry using the most common DNA and genes. This sample holds some 700,000 distinct CDR3 sequences; around 35% were observed only once. The top ten clonotypes cover roughly 18% of the sample. V is pared back by 6 bases and J by 6 bases, with 17 bases lying between the germline termini. Counted from cysteine to phenylalanine, this CDR3 has 14 amino acids. Here the CDR3 DNA is all that survives: 42 bases in frame from base 1. CDR1 and CDR2 (MNHEY, SVGAGI) derive from the germline V gene. Explained via the paper, the treatment or condition label denotes: in vitro stimulation with specific CMV peptide epitopes to enrich CMV-specific T cells. About this clonotype itself: Its antigen is unknown. No base-level quality is on record; no much larger clone is a single base apart.

Here the chain combines TRBV6-5 and TRBJ2-5; the D region possibly corresponds to TRBD2 (5 bases align). The TCR sequence derives from a human donor in good health (CMV status not recorded). Some clones in this sample may be carry-over from other donors' samples. The specimen comprised cultured PBMCs, sampled from culture after CMV antigen stimulation. The DNA sequence is given as TGTGCCAGCAGCCCGGGGTTCGAGAGAAAGACCCAGTACTTC. Translation gives CASSPGFERKTQYF.